Sequencing of this T cell receptor (beta chain) was carried out in a study of OX40 agonist ivuxolimab in advanced cancers. There are a few counts of this clone. Some clones are missing from TCRdb's copy, which holds only in-frame ones; the method was immunoSEQ multiplex PCR. This sample yields 50,000 to 60,000 clones, of which more than 75% are seen a single time; roughly an eighth belongs to the top ten. Source: CD4+ or CD8+ T cells sorted from blood, taken in a trial of the OX40 agonist ivuxolimab. This sequence originates from an adult with an advanced solid tumor such as melanoma, head and neck, liver or kidney cancer.

This chain's CDR3 is CAWLGGVGEKLFF. In nucleotides, the CDR3 is TGTGCCTGGCTGGGGGGGGTCGGCGAAAAACTGTTTTTT. J is TRBJ1-4 and V is TRBV30; perhaps TRBD1 as D (5 bases). Trimming removed 5 bases from V and 8 bases from J, with 15 bases in between. The CDR3 runs 13 residues. Germline loops: CDR1 GTSNPN, CDR2 SVGIG (reference sequence).